Listed below are T cell receptor beta chains from one sample, sequenced in a study of shared clonotypes between healthy human individuals. Produced via immunoSEQ multiplex PCR; TCRdb's table is partial and in-frame only. The data contain 550,000 to 600,000 clones, about 98% of them singletons. Sequenced input: naive CD8+ T cells sorted from blood. All receptors come from a young man in good health. The CDR3 runs from the conserved cysteine through the conserved F or W. D genes are given only for firm matches. Clone size is not always given. Where it is, it says once, few, many or a class for expanded clones.

-	TRBV13	TRBJ2-1	-	TGTGCCAGCAGCTCTACAGGGCTTCTGGCCTACAATGAGCAGTTCTTC	CASSSTGLLAYNEQFF
-	TRBV5-6	TRBJ1-1	-	TGTGCCAGCAGGCGGTCCGCGGCTACCAACACTGAAGCTTTCTTT	CASRRSAATNTEAFF
-	TRBV15	TRBJ2-1	-	TGTGCCACCAGCAGAGATAGGGGGTACAATGAGCAGTTCTTC	CATSRDRGYNEQFF
-	TRBV4-1	TRBJ2-7	TRBD1	TGCGCCAGCAGCCAGGTTGGACAGGACCCATCCTACGAGCAGTACTTC	CASSQVGQDPSYEQYF
-	TRBV5-6	TRBJ2-7	TRBD2	TGTGCCAGCAGCCAAGGACTAGCGGGTGCGAGGAATTACTACGAGCAGTACTTC	CASSQGLAGARNYYEQYF
once	TRBV28	TRBJ2-7	TRBD2	TGTGCCAGCAGTCTCACCACTAGCGGCGGGCACGAGCAGTACTTC	CASSLTTSGGHEQYF
-	TRBV12-5	TRBJ2-2	-	TGTGCTAGTGGGTACGGGACTTTAGACGGGGAGCTGTTTTTT	CASGYGTLDGELFF
-	TRBV12-5	TRBJ2-3	TRBD2	TGTGCTAGTTCCCCGGGAGCGGGGAGCACAGATACGCAGTATTTT	CASSPGAGSTDTQYF
-	TRBV6-1	TRBJ1-1	-	TGTGCCAGCACCCTCGAGGGAACGATGAACACTGAAGCTTTCTTT	CASTLEGTMNTEAFF
-	TRBV29-1	TRBJ2-1	TRBD2	TGCAGCGGGACTCCTAGCGGGCTTTACAATGAGCAGTTCTTC	CSGTPSGLYNEQFF
-	TRBV4-1	TRBJ2-3	-	TGCGCCAGCAGCCAAGTTTACAAAAGCACAGATACGCAGTATTTT	CASSQVYKSTDTQYF
once	TRBV28	TRBJ2-7	TRBD2	TGTGCCAGCAGGACAAAGATCGGGACTAGTCCCTACTTCACCTACGAGCAGTACTTC	CASRTKIGTSPYFTYEQYF
-	TRBV15	TRBJ2-2	-	TGTGCCACCAGCAGATCCCCAAACACCGGGGAGCTGTTTTTT	CATSRSPNTGELFF
once	TRBV7-9	TRBJ2-3	TRBD2	TGTGCCAGCAGCACCGGGACTAGCGGACTCACAGATACGCAGTATTTT	CASSTGTSGLTDTQYF
-	TRBV18	TRBJ1-4	-	TGTGCCAGCTCACCCCAGTGGGGCTTCAATGAAAAACTGTTTTTT	CASSPQWGFNEKLFF
-	TRBV5-6	TRBJ2-7	-	TGTGCCAGCGAGAAGTACTCCTACGAGCAGTACTTC	CASEKYSYEQYF
-	TRBV9	TRBJ2-7	TRBD2	TGTGCCAGCAGCGTAGGTAGCGGGAGTCCCTACGAGCAGTACTTC	CASSVGSGSPYEQYF
-	TRBV7-9	TRBJ2-5	-	TGTGCCAGCAGCTTGATAGCGGAGAGGGGAGAGACCCAGTACTTC	CASSLIAERGETQYF
-	TRBV15	TRBJ2-7	-	TGTGCCACCAGCATTGGGGGACGCTACGAGCAGTACTTC	CATSIGGRYEQYF
-	TRBV7-2	TRBJ2-7	TRBD2	TGTGCCAGCAGCTATCAGGGACTAGCGGATCTCGAGCAGTACTTC	CASSYQGLADLEQYF
-	TRBV19	TRBJ2-7	-	TGTGCCAGTAGTATCATTTACGACTACGAGCAGTACTTC	CASSIIYDYEQYF
-	TRBV10-1	TRBJ1-2	-	TGCGCCAGCAGTGAGTCGATTACAGGGACGAACTATGGCTACACCTTC	CASSESITGTNYGYTF
-	TRBV5-1	TRBJ2-3	-	TGCGCCAGCAGCCGACGTACAGGCAGTGGCACAGATACGCAGTATTTT	CASSRRTGSGTDTQYF
-	TRBV9	TRBJ2-1	-	TGTGCCAGCAGCGTAGAGGACAATGAGCAGTTCTTC	CASSVEDNEQFF
-	TRBV7-9	TRBJ2-7	-	TGTGCCAGCAGCGATAGCCAGGGTCAATACGAGCAGTACTTC	CASSDSQGQYEQYF
-	TRBV5-1	TRBJ1-2	-	TGCGCCAGCAGCTTGGCCGAGATAGGGTCTGGCTACACCTTC	CASSLAEIGSGYTF
-	TRBV6-5	TRBJ2-1	-	TGTGCCAGCAGTTCACAGGGTTTCGGCAATGAGCAGTTCTTC	CASSSQGFGNEQFF
-	TRBV7-9	TRBJ2-4	-	TGTGCCAGCAGCTTAGTGGTGGAGATTCAGTACTTC	CASSLVVEIQYF
-	TRBV13	TRBJ1-5	-	TGTGCCAGCAGCTCTACCAGGGAAGTCAATCAGCCCCAGCATTTT	CASSSTREVNQPQHF
once	TRBV28	TRBJ2-2	-	TGTGCCAGCAGTTCAGCGTACGAGCTGTTTTTT	CASSSAYELFF
-	TRBV29-1	TRBJ2-7	-	TGCAGCGTCGGGACCGGTTCCTACGAGCAGTACTTC	CSVGTGSYEQYF
-	TRBV5-4	TRBJ2-5	TRBD2	TGTGCCAGCAGCTTGGGACTAGCGGGAACCGAGACCCAGTACTTC	CASSLGLAGTETQYF
once	TRBV18	TRBJ2-1	TRBD2	TGTGCCAGCTCACCCCCGACTAGCGGACAATACAATGAGCAGTTCTTC	CASSPPTSGQYNEQFF